This T cell receptor (beta chain) appears in the sequencing data of a study of T cells in narcolepsy. Whole-study context: Donors had narcolepsy type 1 or type 2, or were healthy controls.

Trimming took 5 bases from V and 8 from J, leaving 21 bases between them. There are 15 residues in the CDR3. Germline assignment: CDR1 SGHTA and CDR2 FQGNSA. The table came from immunoSEQ multiplex PCR; TCRdb's copy has only in-frame clones and leaves some out. Seen here are some 35,000 clones, around 86% observed once, and the top ten hold just under 2.5%. This receptor was obtained from a human donor with narcolepsy. This chain joins TRBV7-2 and TRBJ1-2; perhaps TRBD1 as D (5 bases). The source material was CD45RA- memory CD4+ T cells from PBMCs. Here the CDR3 DNA reads TGTGCCAGCAGCCCTCTGCGGGCGGCGGGGGGAGGCTACACCTTC. Translated, it gives CASSPLRAAGGGYTF.